The next 2 T cell receptor beta chains were all read from a single sample in a study of T cell responses to AZD1222 COVID-19 vaccine. Produced via immunoSEQ multiplex PCR; TCRdb's table is partial and in-frame only. The top ten hold 9% to 13% of the sample, which has tens of thousands of clones, approximately 88% seen once. The starting material was peripheral blood, obtained 28 days after the second AZD1222 dose. The source is an adult who received the AZD1222 COVID-19 vaccine.

The chain combines TRBV20-1 with TRBJ2-3; no clear D. The CDR3 is 11 residues long. The V and J ends lost 4 bases and 5 bases respectively, with 7 bases between them. Germline assignment: CDR1 DFQATT and CDR2 SNEGSKA (reference sequence). The CDR3 DNA is TGCAGTGCTACAGTAATAGATACGCAGTATTTT. This sequence encodes CSATVIDTQYF.

Only one count was recorded for this clone. The chain combines TRBV5-1 with TRBJ2-2; TRBD2 might be the D (6 bases). This CDR3 has 15 amino acids. The V and J ends lost 1 base and 3 bases respectively, with 10 bases between them. Per germline, CDR1 SGHRS and CDR2 YFSETQ. The CDR3 nucleotides are TGCGCCAGCAGCTTGAGCGGGTCGGACACCGGGGAGCTGTTTTTT. Its translation: CASSLSGSDTGELFF.